The clone carrying this TCR beta chain was recorded only once. Clones were sequenced by immunoSEQ multiplex PCR, and TCRdb holds only the in-frame ones, with some missing. Of more than 45,000 clones listed, more than 80% are singletons. Time point: peripheral blood 6 weeks after treatment start. The study enrolled patients with locally advanced or metastatic urothelial carcinoma. This CDR3 comprises 13 residues. V was clipped by 0 bases and J by 8 bases, with 8 bases between them. From germline, CDR1 is SGHKS and CDR2 YYEKEE (reference sequence). This sample is part of a study of PD-L1 blockade in urothelial cancer. The overall study: Prior chemotherapy regimens per patient numbered 0 to 3. Analyses were performed on blood at 3 weeks after treatment start (the second dose) and at 6 weeks.

The clonotype comes from a man between 65 and 85 years old with urothelial cancer. Sequenced here: PBMCs, sampled around atezolizumab (anti-PD-L1) treatment. The chain employs TRBV5-5 and TRBJ1-4; D not certain. The CDR3, as DNA: TGTGCCAGCAGCTTGGCTATCCCCGAAAAACTGTTTTTT. Its protein is CASSLAIPEKLFF.